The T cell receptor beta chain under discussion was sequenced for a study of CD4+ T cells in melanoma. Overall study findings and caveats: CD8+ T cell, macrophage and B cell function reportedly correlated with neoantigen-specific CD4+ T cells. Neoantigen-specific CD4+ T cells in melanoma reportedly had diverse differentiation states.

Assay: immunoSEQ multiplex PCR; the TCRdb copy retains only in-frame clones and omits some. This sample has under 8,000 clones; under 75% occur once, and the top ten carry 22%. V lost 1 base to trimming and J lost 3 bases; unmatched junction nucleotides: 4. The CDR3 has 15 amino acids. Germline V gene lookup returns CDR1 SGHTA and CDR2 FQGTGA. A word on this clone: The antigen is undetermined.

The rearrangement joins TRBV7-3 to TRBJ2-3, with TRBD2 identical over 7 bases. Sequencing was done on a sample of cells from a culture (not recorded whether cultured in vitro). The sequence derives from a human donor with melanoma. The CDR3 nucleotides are TGTGCCAGCAGCTTAATGGGGGGGGAGACAGATACGCAGTATTTT. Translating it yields CASSLMGGETDTQYF.